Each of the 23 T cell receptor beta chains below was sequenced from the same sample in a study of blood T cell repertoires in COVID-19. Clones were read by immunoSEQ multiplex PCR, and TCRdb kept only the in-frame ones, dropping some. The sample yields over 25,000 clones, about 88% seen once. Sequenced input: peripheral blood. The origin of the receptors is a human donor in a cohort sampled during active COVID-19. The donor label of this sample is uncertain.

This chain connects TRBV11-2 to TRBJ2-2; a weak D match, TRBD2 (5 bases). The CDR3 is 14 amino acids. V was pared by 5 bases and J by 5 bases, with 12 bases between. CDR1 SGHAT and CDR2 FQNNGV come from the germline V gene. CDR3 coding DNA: TGTGCCAGCAGCCTATCATCGGGGACCGGGGAGCTGTTTTTT. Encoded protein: CASSLSSGTGELFF.

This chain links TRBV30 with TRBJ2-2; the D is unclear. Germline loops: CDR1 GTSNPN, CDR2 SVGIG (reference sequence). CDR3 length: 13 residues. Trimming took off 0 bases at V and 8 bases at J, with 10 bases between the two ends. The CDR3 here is CAWSVRVSGELFF. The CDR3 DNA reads TGTGCCTGGAGTGTACGAGTATCAGGGGAGCTGTTTTTT.

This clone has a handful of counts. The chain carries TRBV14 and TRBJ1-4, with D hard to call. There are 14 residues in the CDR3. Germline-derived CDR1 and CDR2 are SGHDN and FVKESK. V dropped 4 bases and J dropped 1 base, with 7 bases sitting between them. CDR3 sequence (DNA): TGTGCCAGCAGCCGGAGGCTAACTAATGAAAAACTGTTTTTT. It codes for CASSRRLTNEKLFF.

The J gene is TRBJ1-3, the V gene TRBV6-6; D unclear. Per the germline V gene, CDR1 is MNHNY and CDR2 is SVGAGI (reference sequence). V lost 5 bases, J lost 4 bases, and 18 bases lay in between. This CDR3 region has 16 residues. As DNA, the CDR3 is TGTGCCAGCAGTCCCAGCGGCACTACCAGCGGAAACACCATATATTTT. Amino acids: CASSPSGTTSGNTIYF.

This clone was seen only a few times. CDR3 protein: CASSFGQGIGNYGYTF. CDR3 coding DNA: TGTGCCAGTAGTTTTGGACAGGGGATAGGTAACTATGGCTACACCTTC. The chain is built from TRBV19 and TRBJ1-2; 9 bases are a match to TRBD1. Germline assignment: CDR1 LNHDA and CDR2 SQIVND (reference sequence). Germline trimming cut 5 bases from V and 1 base from J; bases unmatched to any gene: 8. The CDR3 covers 16 residues. Full variable domain (missing parts from reference TRBV19 and TRBJ1-2): DGGITQSPKYLFRKEGQNVTLSCEQNLNHDAMYWYRQDPGQGLRLIYYSQIVNDFQKGDIAEGYSVSREKKESFPLTVTSAQKNPTAFYLCASSFGQGIGNYGYTFGSGTRLTVV.

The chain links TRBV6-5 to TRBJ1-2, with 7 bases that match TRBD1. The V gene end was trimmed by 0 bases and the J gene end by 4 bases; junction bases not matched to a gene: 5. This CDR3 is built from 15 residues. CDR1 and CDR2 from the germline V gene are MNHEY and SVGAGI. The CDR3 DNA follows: TGTGCCAGCAGTTACTCCCGGGACAGCGTCTATGGCTACACCTTC. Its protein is CASSYSRDSVYGYTF.

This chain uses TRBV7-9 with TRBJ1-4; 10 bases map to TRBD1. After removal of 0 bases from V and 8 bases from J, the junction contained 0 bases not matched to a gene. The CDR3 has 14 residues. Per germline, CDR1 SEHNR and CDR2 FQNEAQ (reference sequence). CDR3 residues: CASSLAGQGEKLFF. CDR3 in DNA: TGTGCCAGCAGCTTAGCGGGACAGGGGGAAAAACTGTTTTTT.

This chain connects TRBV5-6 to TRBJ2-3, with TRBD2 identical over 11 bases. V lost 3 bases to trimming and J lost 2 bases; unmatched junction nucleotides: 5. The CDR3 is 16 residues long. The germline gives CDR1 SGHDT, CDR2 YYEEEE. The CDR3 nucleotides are TGTGCCAGCAGCTCCGATAGCGGGAGGGCCACAGATACGCAGTATTTT. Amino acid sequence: CASSSDSGRATDTQYF. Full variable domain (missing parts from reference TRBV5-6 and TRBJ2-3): DAGVTQSPTHLIKTRGQQVTLRCSPKSGHDTVSWYQQALGQGPQFIFQYYEEEERQRGNFPDRFSGHQFPNYSSELNVNALLLGDSALYLCASSSDSGRATDTQYFGPGTRLTVL.

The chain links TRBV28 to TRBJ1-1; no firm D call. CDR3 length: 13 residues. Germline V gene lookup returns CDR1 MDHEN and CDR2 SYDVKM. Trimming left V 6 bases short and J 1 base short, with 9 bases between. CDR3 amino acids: CASREVQNTEAFF. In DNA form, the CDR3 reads TGTGCCAGCAGAGAGGTCCAGAACACTGAAGCTTTCTTT.

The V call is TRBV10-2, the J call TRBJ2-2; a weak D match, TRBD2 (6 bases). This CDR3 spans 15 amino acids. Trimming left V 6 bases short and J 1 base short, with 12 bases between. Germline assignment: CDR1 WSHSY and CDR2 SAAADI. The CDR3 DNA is TGCGCCAGCAGGGGTCGGCGGGAGAACACCGGGGAGCTGTTTTTT. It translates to CASRGRRENTGELFF.

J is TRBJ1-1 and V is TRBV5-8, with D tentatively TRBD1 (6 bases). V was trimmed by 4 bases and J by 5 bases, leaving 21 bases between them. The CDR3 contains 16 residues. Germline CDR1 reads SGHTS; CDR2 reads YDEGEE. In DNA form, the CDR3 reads TGTGCCAGCAGCGGCTATGGGGGCCCTAGAGGGACTGAAGCTTTCTTT. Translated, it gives CASSGYGGPRGTEAFF.

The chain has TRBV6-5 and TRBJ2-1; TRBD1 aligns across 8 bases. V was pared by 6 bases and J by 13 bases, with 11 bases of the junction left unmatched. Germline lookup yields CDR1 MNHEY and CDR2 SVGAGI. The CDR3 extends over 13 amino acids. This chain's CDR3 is CASRAGAGGYQFF. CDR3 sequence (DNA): TGTGCCAGCAGGGCCGGGGCAGGGGGCTATCAGTTCTTC.

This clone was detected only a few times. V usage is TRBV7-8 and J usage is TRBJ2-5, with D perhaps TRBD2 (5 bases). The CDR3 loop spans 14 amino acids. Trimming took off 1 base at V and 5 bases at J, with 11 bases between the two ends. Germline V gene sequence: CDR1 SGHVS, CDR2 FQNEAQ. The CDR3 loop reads CASSLGRGAETQYF. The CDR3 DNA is TGTGCCAGCAGCTTAGGACGGGGAGCCGAGACCCAGTACTTC.

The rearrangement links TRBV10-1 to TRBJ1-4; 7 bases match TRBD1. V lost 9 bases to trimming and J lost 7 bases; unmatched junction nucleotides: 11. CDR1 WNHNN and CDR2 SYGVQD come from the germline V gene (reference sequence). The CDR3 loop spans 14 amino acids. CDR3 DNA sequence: TGCGCCAGTCTGTCACAGGGGCGGGTTGAAAAACTGTTTTTT. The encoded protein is CASLSQGRVEKLFF.

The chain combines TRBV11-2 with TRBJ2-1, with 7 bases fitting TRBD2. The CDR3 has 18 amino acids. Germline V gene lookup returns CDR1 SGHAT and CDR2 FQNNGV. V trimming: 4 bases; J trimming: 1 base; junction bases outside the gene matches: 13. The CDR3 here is CASSSLGWREYSYNEQFF. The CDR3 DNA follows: TGTGCCAGCAGCTCCCTCGGATGGCGGGAGTATTCCTACAATGAGCAGTTCTTC.

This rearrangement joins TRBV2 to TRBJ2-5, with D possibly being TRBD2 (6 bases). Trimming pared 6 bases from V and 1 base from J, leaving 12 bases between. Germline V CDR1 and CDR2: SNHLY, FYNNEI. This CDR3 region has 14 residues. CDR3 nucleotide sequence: TGTGCCAGCAGGGGAGGTAACAGCCAAGAGACCCAGTACTTC. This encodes CASRGGNSQETQYF.

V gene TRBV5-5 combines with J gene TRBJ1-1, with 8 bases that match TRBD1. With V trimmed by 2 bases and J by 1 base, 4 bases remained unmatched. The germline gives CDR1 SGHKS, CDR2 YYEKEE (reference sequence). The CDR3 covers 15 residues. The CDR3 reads CASSFRQGWNTEAFF. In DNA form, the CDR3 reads TGTGCCAGCAGCTTTCGACAGGGGTGGAACACTGAAGCTTTCTTT.

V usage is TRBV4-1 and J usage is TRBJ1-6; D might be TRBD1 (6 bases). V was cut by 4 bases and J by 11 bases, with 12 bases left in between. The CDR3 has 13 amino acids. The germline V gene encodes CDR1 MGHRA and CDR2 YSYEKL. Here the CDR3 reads CASSRTGLTPLHF. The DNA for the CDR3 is TGCGCCAGCAGCCGCACAGGGTTGACACCCCTCCACTTT.

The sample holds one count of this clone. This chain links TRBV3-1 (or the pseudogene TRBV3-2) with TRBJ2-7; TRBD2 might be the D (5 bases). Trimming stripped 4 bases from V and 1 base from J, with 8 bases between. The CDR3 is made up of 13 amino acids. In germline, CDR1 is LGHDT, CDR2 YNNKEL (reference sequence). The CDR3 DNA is TGTGCCAGCAGCCCACCGGGATCCTACGAGCAGTACTTC. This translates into CASSPPGSYEQYF.

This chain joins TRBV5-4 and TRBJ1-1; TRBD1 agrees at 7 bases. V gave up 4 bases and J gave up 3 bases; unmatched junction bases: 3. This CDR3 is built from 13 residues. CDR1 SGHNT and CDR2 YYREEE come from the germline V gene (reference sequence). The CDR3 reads CASSPTGDTEAFF. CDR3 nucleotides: TGTGCCAGCAGCCCTACAGGGGACACTGAAGCTTTCTTT.

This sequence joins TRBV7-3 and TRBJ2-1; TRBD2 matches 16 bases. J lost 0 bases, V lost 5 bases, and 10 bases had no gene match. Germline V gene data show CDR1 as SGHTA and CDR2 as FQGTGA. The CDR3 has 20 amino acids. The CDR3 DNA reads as TGTGCCAGCAGCCTTTCGGGACTAGCGGGAGGGCGGAGCTCCTACAATGAGCAGTTCTTC. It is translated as CASSLSGLAGGRSSYNEQFF.

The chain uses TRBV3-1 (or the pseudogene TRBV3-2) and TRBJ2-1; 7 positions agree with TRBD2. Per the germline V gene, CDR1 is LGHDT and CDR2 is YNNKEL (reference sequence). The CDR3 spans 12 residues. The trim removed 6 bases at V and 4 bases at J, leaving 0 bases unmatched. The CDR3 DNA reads TGTGCCAGCAGGCGGGGGTACAATGAGCAGTTCTTC. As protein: CASRRGYNEQFF.

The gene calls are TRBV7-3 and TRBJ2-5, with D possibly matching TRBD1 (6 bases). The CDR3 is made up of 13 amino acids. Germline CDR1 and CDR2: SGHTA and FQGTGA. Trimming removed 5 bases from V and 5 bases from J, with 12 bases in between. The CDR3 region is CASSPGQRETQYF. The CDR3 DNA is TGTGCCAGCAGCCCAGGACAGAGGGAGACCCAGTACTTC.